A selection of T cell receptor beta chains follows, all from one sample in a study of T-cell memory formation after mild COVID-19. TCRdb independently ran MiXCR on the 5' RACE reads; one entry per CDR3 protein. Here the sample spans around 300,000 distinct CDR3 sequences, about 13% being singletons. Sequencing used PBMCs or a T cell subset sorted from them (not recorded which). These receptor sequences come from a man aged 18-30 years who had mild COVID-19 (a few samples of this study predate the infection). Cell type and time point are not known. CDR3s include the opening cysteine and the closing phenylalanine or tryptophan. Each record gives: V gene, J gene, CDR3 protein.

>TRBV7-8|TRBJ1-5
CASSLAIDGIQPQHF
>TRBV18|TRBJ1-4
CASSLSLATNEKLFF
>TRBV29-1|TRBJ1-2
CSASTGPDYGYTF
>TRBV10-3|TRBJ2-5
CAIRTQGQETQYF
>TRBV6-2/TRBV6-3|TRBJ2-7
CASRDSFYYEQYF
>TRBV11-3|TRBJ1-3
CASSLDGGSGSGNTIYF
>TRBV5-1|TRBJ1-1
CASSQGGWTEAFF
>TRBV5-5|TRBJ1-3
CASSLGPDSSGNTIYF
>TRBV6-4|TRBJ1-1
CASSARGLMNTEAFF
>TRBV5-6|TRBJ2-3
CASSSRGTTDTQYF
>TRBV19|TRBJ1-2
CASSTSRTGIYGYTF
>TRBV7-9|TRBJ1-6
CASSSALRGYNSPLHF
>TRBV27|TRBJ2-1
CASSLDASSYNEQFF
>TRBV5-1|TRBJ1-2
CASSLGGTESARRNYGYTF
>TRBV7-2|TRBJ2-2
CASSSGTPGELFF
>TRBV5-1|TRBJ1-3
CASSASGFSGNTIYF
>TRBV5-4|TRBJ2-7
CASSSRAGSYEQYF
>TRBV6-2/TRBV6-3|TRBJ1-1
CASRPGREGNTEAFF
>TRBV30|TRBJ1-1
CAWGGTSNTEAFF
>TRBV10-3|TRBJ1-4
CAIKDTNEKLFF
>TRBV9|TRBJ1-2
CASSAQGEIDYGYTF
>TRBV28|TRBJ1-5
CASSSLQDYSNQPQHF
>TRBV4-1|TRBJ1-2
CASSQVTWGTGADYTF
>TRBV6-5|TRBJ2-3
CASSYSNSHTDTQYF
>TRBV5-1|TRBJ1-2
CASSPDPSEGYTF
>TRBV7-9|TRBJ2-7
CASSLAVGLAAYEQYF
>TRBV7-2|TRBJ1-1
CASSPNQGNTEAFF
>TRBV29-1|TRBJ2-5
CSALITGRSQETQYF
>TRBV30|TRBJ2-7
CAWSSGGAYEQYF
>TRBV7-6|TRBJ2-2
CASSRSRQANTGELFF
>TRBV12-3/TRBV12-4|TRBJ1-4
CASSLHGSEKLFF
>TRBV28|TRBJ2-5
CASRPQGQETQYF
>TRBV12-3/TRBV12-4|TRBJ2-3
CASSFPAGSHGTQYF
>TRBV6-5|TRBJ1-1
CASRSNGLNTEAFF
>TRBV11-2|TRBJ2-3
CASSLRGLAVPDTQYF
>TRBV5-1|TRBJ2-5
CASSFGQDQETQYF
>TRBV7-8|TRBJ1-1
CASSLVVSHTEAFF
>TRBV7-9|TRBJ2-2
CASRQGNTGELFF
>TRBV12-5|TRBJ2-3
CASGSVTGGPPDTQYF
>TRBV12-3/TRBV12-4|TRBJ2-7
CASSRYRGGGEQYF
>TRBV4-3|TRBJ2-1
CASSQDPGQGWFEQFF
>TRBV20-1|TRBJ2-2
CSAAGQSNTGELFF
>TRBV14|TRBJ2-1
CASSPLGRGQNEQFF
>TRBV7-2|TRBJ2-1
CASRGRGYYNEQFF
>TRBV12-3/TRBV12-4|TRBJ1-5
CASSSRGVRRNQPQHF
>TRBV7-3|TRBJ2-5
CASGTSKEETQYF
>TRBV19|TRBJ2-3
CASTAADSSTDTQYF
>TRBV2|TRBJ1-1
CASSVGAGLEAFF
>TRBV6-4|TRBJ2-1
CASSRRGGTYNEQFF
>TRBV9|TRBJ2-3
CASRPGGQTDTQYF
>TRBV7-2|TRBJ1-6
CASSLLPRVNSPLHF
>TRBV4-1|TRBJ2-1
CASSRGTDNAEQFF